Below are 27 T cell receptor beta chains sequenced from a single sample in a study of post-analysis software for immune sequencing data. No cognate antigen is known for these TCRs. Points from the study as a whole: Comparison of patients with controls showed five TRBV segments more frequent in patients, TRBV5-6, TRBV5-1 and TRBV20-1 among them.

Prepared TCR beta cDNA libraries contained unique molecular identifiers. TCRdb itself ran the PCR reads through MiXCR, one entry per CDR3 protein. The repertoire has a few hundred thousand distinct CDR3 sequences, about 38% of them found once; the top ten carry around 4.8%. Sequencing input: blood. All receptors come from a girl under 18 with multiple sclerosis.

This clonotype has a handful of counts. The chain links TRBV7-8 to TRBJ1-1; D not resolved. The CDR3 has 16 residues. Deletions cut 3 bases from V and 0 bases from J, with 14 bases between. In germline, CDR1 is SGHVS, CDR2 FQNEAQ. Written as DNA, the CDR3 is TGTGCCAGCAGCTTGGGGTCCGACACCTTGAACACTGAAGCTTTCTTT. Translating it yields CASSLGSDTLNTEAFF.

In this sample, this clonotype turned up many times. This sequence joins TRBV29-1 and TRBJ2-1, with D maybe TRBD2 (6 bases). V dropped 6 bases and J dropped 8 bases, with 14 bases sitting between them. The CDR3 has 12 residues. Germline V lookup: CDR1 SQVTM, CDR2 ANQGSEA. The CDR3 loop is CSVGGLAYEQFF. As DNA, the CDR3 is TGCAGCGTGGGAGGATTAGCGTATGAGCAGTTCTTC.

Note on this clonotype: Just one base apart from a much larger clone, this may be a read error. J is TRBJ2-2 and V is TRBV4-1; 8 bases map to TRBD2. This CDR3 spans 17 amino acids. The V gene end was trimmed by 1 base and the J gene end by 0 bases; junction bases not matched to a gene: 4. Per the germline V gene, CDR1 is MGHRA and CDR2 is YSYEKL. The CDR3 DNA follows: TGCGCCAGCAGCCAAGCTGACGGGGGGGCGAACACCGGGGAGCTGTTTTTT. It translates to CASSQADGGANTGELFF.

This clonotype was found many times. The chain joins TRBV7-2 to TRBJ1-5; TRBD1 aligns across 7 bases. After removal of 6 bases from V and 3 bases from J, the junction contained 5 bases not matched to a gene. The germline gives CDR1 SGHTA, CDR2 FQGNSA. The CDR3 totals 14 residues. In nucleotides, the CDR3 is TGTGCCAGCAGTCAGGGGGGGTTCAATCAGCCCCAGCATTTT. Protein sequence: CASSQGGFNQPQHF.

The sample holds one count of this clonotype. The rearrangement joins TRBV5-1 to TRBJ2-5; 9 positions agree with TRBD1. In germline, CDR1 is SGHRS, CDR2 YFSETQ. The CDR3 is made up of 14 amino acids. The ends lost 2 bases at V and 3 bases at J; junction bases unmatched: 2. CDR3 sequence: CASSFDRGEETQYF. CDR3 in DNA: TGCGCCAGCAGCTTCGACAGGGGGGAAGAGACCCAGTACTTC.

With respect to this clonotype: This sequence may be a read error, since a much larger clone differs from it by one base. This chain links TRBV6-1 with TRBJ2-3, with D tentatively TRBD2 (5 bases). CDR3 size: 15 residues. The ends were cut back, 4 bases at V and 6 bases at J, with 17 bases in the middle. The V gene's germline CDR1 is MNHNS and CDR2 SASEGT. The CDR3 sequence: CASSVGFEGGDTQYF. CDR3 nucleotides: TGTGCCAGCAGTGTCGGTTTCGAGGGCGGGGATACGCAGTATTTT.

This clonotype was observed a handful of times. One end of the junction does not line up with germline, which may come from a read error. J is TRBJ2-1 and V is TRBV12-3 or TRBV12-4; TRBD2 agrees at 11 bases. This CDR3 has 15 amino acids. This chain's CDR3 is CASSPSTGLAGDWEF. CDR3 sequence (DNA): TGTGCCAGCAGTCCTAGTACCGGACTAGCGGGTGACTGGGAGTTC.

This clonotype was counted only a few times. This chain connects TRBV5-1 to TRBJ2-7; the match to TRBD1 covers 7 bases. Germline-derived CDR1 and CDR2 are SGHRS and YFSETQ. This CDR3 has 16 amino acids. The V gene end was trimmed by 3 bases and the J gene end by 4 bases; junction bases not matched to a gene: 13. In DNA, the CDR3 is TGCGCCAGCAGCTCCGGGACAGTCCTGACCCTTTACGAGCAGTACTTC. Its protein is CASSSGTVLTLYEQYF.

The table lists this clonotype with many counts. The rearrangement uses TRBV6-4 and TRBJ2-1, with 7 bases fitting TRBD1. The CDR3 totals 15 residues. Per germline, CDR1 MRHNA and CDR2 SNTAGT. J gave up 8 bases and V 4 bases, and 11 bases lay outside the gene matches. The CDR3 bases are TGTGCCAGCAGTGTAGCAGGGACGCAGGGGGATGAGCAGTTCTTC. It codes for CASSVAGTQGDEQFF.

This clonotype was seen at least ten times. The chain has TRBV5-1 and TRBJ2-3; tentative D call: TRBD1 (5 bases). CDR3 length: 13 amino acids. V lost 1 base and J lost 3, with 6 bases in between. CDR1 and CDR2 (germline): SGHRS, YFSETQ. CDR3 sequence: CASSLQGTDTQYF. The CDR3 DNA follows: TGCGCCAGCAGCTTGCAGGGTACAGATACGCAGTATTTT.

This clonotype was observed at least ten times. The chain has TRBV4-1 and TRBJ1-5; D is ambiguous. V was shortened by 1 base and J by 6 bases, with 10 bases between the two germline ends. The CDR3 has 14 amino acids. CDR1 is MGHRA, CDR2 YSYEKL, per germline. The chain's CDR3 is CASSQALGGQPQHF. CDR3 nucleotides: TGCGCCAGCAGCCAAGCGCTTGGCGGTCAGCCCCAGCATTTT.

Regarding this clonotype: A much larger clone differs from this one at a single base, so this may be a read error. The rearrangement links TRBV7-9 to TRBJ1-2, with 9 nucleotides matching TRBD1. The V and J ends lost 5 bases and 6 bases, in that order; junction bases with no gene match: 13. This CDR3 has 16 residues. Germline loops: CDR1 SEHNR, CDR2 FQNEAQ (reference sequence). The CDR3 spells CASSQGRDRVPHGYTF. The DNA of the CDR3 is TGTGCCAGCAGCCAGGGTAGGGACAGGGTCCCCCATGGCTACACCTTC.

This clonotype showed up just a few times. V and J are TRBV5-6 and TRBJ2-3; D call uncertain. CDR1 is SGHDT and CDR2 is YYEEEE in the germline V gene. The V and J ends lost 4 bases and 3 bases respectively, with 12 bases between them. The CDR3 spans 14 residues. CDR3 DNA: TGTGCCAGCAGCCCCGGGCCCGGGACAGATACGCAGTATTTT. Translating gives CASSPGPGTDTQYF.

The table lists this clonotype with many counts. The chain combines TRBV5-6 with TRBJ2-4; TRBD2 might be the D (5 bases). The CDR3 is 14 residues long. V was shortened by 4 bases and J by 2 bases, with 10 bases between the two germline ends. The germline V gene has CDR1 SGHDT and CDR2 YYEEEE. The CDR3 protein is CASSGSGTKNIQYF. As DNA, the CDR3 is TGTGCCAGCAGCGGCTCCGGGACCAAAAACATTCAGTACTTC.

The chain joins TRBV27 to TRBJ2-1; 15 bases are a match to TRBD2. V lost 6 bases to trimming and J lost 5 bases; unmatched junction nucleotides: 17. The CDR3 has 20 residues. CDR1 and CDR2 from the germline V gene are MNHEY and SMNVEV (reference sequence). DNA of the CDR3: TGTGCCAGCAGGGGGGGTCGGACTAGCGGGAGGGCGGTGGGGAACAATGAGCAGTTCTTC. Translating gives CASRGGRTSGRAVGNNEQFF.

In this sample, this clonotype turned up once. The chain combines TRBV24-1 with TRBJ2-3, with D maybe TRBD2 (5 bases). This CDR3 comprises 15 residues. CDR1 is KGHDR and CDR2 is SFDVKD in the germline V gene. With 4 bases removed from V and 3 bases from J, the gap between germline ends came to 13 bases. The CDR3 coding sequence is TGTGCCACCAGTGACTCGGGATGGTCGACAGATACGCAGTATTTT. Translating it yields CATSDSGWSTDTQYF.

The chain has TRBV5-5 and TRBJ1-2, with TRBD1 matching over 8 bases. The CDR3 covers 15 residues. Germline lookup yields CDR1 SGHKS and CDR2 YYEKEE (reference sequence). Germline trimming cut 3 bases from V and 8 bases from J; bases unmatched to any gene: 12. CDR3 protein: CASSWDRKGSGGYTF. CDR3 sequence (DNA): TGTGCCAGCAGCTGGGACAGGAAGGGTTCAGGAGGCTACACCTTC. The full variable domain, rest sourced from reference TRBV5-5 and TRBJ1-2, is DAGVTQSPTHLIKTRGQQVTLRCSPISGHKSVSWYQQVLGQGPQFIFQYYEKEERGRGNFPDRFSARQFPNYSSELNVNALLLGDSALYLCASSWDRKGSGGYTFGSGTRLTVV.

This clonotype was detected a few times. This may stem from a read error, because a much larger clone lies one nucleotide away. The chain couples TRBV7-2 to TRBJ1-2; D not certain. Trimming left V 5 bases short and J 4 bases short, with 11 bases between. The CDR3 is made up of 13 amino acids. Germline CDR1 SGHTA, CDR2 FQGNSA. CDR3 nucleotide sequence: TGTGCCAGCAGCCCGGGCCCCAGCTATGGCTACACCTTC. Translating gives CASSPGPSYGYTF.

A remark on this clonotype: Just one base apart from a much larger clone, this may be a read error. The rearrangement links TRBV12-3 or TRBV12-4 to TRBJ1-5; the D gene is possibly TRBD1 (5 bases). With 2 bases removed from V and 6 bases from J, the gap between germline ends came to 11 bases. This CDR3 comprises 14 residues. CDR3 sequence reads: CASSLLRVGQPQHF. Written as DNA, the CDR3 is TGTGCCAGCAGTTTACTCAGGGTCGGTCAGCCCCAGCATTTT.

This clonotype was seen at least ten times. The chain links TRBV10-3 to TRBJ1-1, with D tentatively TRBD1 (6 bases). This CDR3 spans 14 amino acids. Per the germline V gene, CDR1 is ENHRY and CDR2 is SYGVKD. Trimming shortened V by 6 bases and J by 4 bases, and 15 bases separated the two germline ends. The CDR3 region is CAIRTQGRGTEAFF. Written as DNA, the CDR3 is TGTGCCATCAGGACACAGGGCCGGGGCACTGAAGCTTTCTTT.

The chain employs TRBV7-9 and TRBJ1-5; the D gene is possibly TRBD1 (6 bases). Trimming shortened V by 5 bases and J by 5 bases, and 10 bases separated the two germline ends. CDR3 length equals 13 residues. Germline assignment: CDR1 SEHNR and CDR2 FQNEAQ (reference sequence). The DNA for the CDR3 is TGTGCCAGCAGCCGGGGGGGGCATCAGCCCCAGCATTTT. Protein: CASSRGGHQPQHF.

Details on this clonotype: This clone may be a read error of a much larger clone one base away. The chain couples TRBV7-9 to TRBJ1-2; D call uncertain. CDR3 size: 14 residues. The germline V gene has CDR1 SEHNR and CDR2 FQNEAQ (reference sequence). The CDR3 here is CSSSPSSAIYGYTF. The CDR3 DNA reads as TGTTCCAGCAGCCCTTCATCAGCCATCTATGGCTACACCTTC.

In the case of this clonotype: Being one base from a much bigger clone, this may be a read error. This chain joins TRBV3-1 and TRBJ1-2, with TRBD1 as a possible D gene (5 bases). This CDR3 has 14 amino acids. Germline V CDR1 and CDR2: LGHDT, YNNKEL (reference sequence). Trimming pared 2 bases from V and 5 bases from J, leaving 12 bases between. CDR3 DNA: TGTGCCAGCAGCCAACACAGGATATCTTATGGCTACACCTTC. The encoded protein is CASSQHRISYGYTF.

Regarding this clonotype: Being one base from a much bigger clone, this may be a read error. The chain couples TRBV20-1 to TRBJ2-4; 7 bases fit TRBD1. Per germline, CDR1 DFQATT and CDR2 SNEGSKA (reference sequence). CDR3 length: 15 amino acids. The CDR3 DNA reads as TGCGGTGCTAGTATGCAGGGGGAAACCAAAAACATTCAGTACTTC. Protein sequence: CGASMQGETKNIQYF.

The chain uses TRBV28 and TRBJ2-3; 7 positions agree with TRBD1. The V gene end was trimmed by 3 bases and the J gene end by 4 bases; junction bases not matched to a gene: 7. The CDR3 contains 15 residues. Germline CDR1 is MDHEN and CDR2 is SYDVKM. This CDR3 is CASSFLGQLADTQYF. The CDR3, as DNA: TGTGCCAGCAGTTTCCTGGGACAGCTCGCAGATACGCAGTATTTT.

This clonotype has a count of ten or more. The rearrangement uses TRBV30 and TRBJ1-5, with 7 bases matching TRBD1. Germline V lookup: CDR1 GTSNPN, CDR2 SVGIG (reference sequence). The V and J ends lost 2 bases and 7 bases, in that order; junction bases with no gene match: 8. The CDR3 contains 14 residues. DNA for the CDR3: TGTGCCTGGAGTAACCAGGGGGTTGGGCAGCCCCAGCATTTT. Protein product: CAWSNQGVGQPQHF.

Worth noting for this clonotype: This may come from a read error, since a much larger clone is one base off. The gene calls are TRBV5-1 and TRBJ2-3, with 9 bases identical to TRBD2. The CDR3 is 16 residues long. Germline V gives CDR1 SGHRS, CDR2 YFSETQ. V dropped 0 bases and J dropped 4; count of bases not matched to a gene: 6. The CDR3 region is CASSLALAGSADTQYF. CDR3 in DNA: TGCGCCAGCAGCTTGGCCCTAGCGGGGAGCGCAGATACGCAGTATTTT.